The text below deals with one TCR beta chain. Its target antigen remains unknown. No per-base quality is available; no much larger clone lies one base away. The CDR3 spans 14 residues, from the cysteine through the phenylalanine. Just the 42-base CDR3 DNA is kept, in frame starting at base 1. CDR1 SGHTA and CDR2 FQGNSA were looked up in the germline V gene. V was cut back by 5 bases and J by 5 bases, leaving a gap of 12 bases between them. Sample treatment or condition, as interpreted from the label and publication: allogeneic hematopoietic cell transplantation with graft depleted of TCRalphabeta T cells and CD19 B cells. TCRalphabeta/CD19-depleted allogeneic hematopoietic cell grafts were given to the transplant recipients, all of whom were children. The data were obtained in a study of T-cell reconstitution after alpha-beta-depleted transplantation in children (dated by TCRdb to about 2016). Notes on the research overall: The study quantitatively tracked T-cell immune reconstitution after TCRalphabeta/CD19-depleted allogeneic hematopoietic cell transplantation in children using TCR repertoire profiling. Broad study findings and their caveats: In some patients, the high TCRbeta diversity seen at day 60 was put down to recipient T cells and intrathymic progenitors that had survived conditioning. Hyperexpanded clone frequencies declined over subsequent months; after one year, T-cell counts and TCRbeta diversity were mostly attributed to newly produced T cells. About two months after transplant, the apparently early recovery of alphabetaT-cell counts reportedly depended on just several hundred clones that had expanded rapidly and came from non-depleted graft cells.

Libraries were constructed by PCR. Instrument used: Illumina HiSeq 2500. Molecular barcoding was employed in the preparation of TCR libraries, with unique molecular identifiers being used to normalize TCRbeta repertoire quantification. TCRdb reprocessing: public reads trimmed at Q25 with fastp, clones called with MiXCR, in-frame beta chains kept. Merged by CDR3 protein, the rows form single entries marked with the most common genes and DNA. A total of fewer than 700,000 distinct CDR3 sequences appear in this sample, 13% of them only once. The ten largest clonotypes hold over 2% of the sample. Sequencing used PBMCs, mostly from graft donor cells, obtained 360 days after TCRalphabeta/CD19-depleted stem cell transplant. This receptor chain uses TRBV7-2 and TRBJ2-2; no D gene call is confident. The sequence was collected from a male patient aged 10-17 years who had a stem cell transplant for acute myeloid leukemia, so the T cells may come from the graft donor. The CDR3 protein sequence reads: CASSPERWTGELFF. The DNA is TGTGCCAGCAGCCCCGAGAGATGGACCGGGGAGCTGTTTTTT.